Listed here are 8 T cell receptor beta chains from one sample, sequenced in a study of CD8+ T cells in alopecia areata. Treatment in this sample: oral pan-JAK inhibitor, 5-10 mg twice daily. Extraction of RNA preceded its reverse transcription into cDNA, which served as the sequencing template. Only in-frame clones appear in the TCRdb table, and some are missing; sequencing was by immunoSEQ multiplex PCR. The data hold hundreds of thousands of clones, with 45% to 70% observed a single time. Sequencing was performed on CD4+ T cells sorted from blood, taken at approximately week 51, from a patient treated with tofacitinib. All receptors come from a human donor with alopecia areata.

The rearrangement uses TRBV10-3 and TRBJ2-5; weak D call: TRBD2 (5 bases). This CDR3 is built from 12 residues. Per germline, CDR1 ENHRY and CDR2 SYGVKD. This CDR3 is CATTGSGETQYF. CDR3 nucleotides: TGTGCGACCACGGGGTCGGGGGAGACCCAGTACTTC.

CDR3 residues: CASSTPDSRYGYTF. CDR3 in DNA: TGTGCCAGCAGCACCCCGGACAGTCGATATGGCTACACCTTC. This chain links TRBV7-2 with TRBJ1-2; D possibly corresponds to TRBD1 (6 bases). CDR3 size: 14 residues. V lost 5 bases to trimming and J lost 5 bases, with 15 bases between them. Germline V lookup: CDR1 SGHTA, CDR2 FQGNSA.

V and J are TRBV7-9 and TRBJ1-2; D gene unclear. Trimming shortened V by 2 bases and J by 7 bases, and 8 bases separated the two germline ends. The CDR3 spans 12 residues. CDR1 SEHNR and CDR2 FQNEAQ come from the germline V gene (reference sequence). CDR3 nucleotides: TGTGCCAGCAGCTTAATCGACCGTGGCTACACCTTC. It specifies CASSLIDRGYTF.

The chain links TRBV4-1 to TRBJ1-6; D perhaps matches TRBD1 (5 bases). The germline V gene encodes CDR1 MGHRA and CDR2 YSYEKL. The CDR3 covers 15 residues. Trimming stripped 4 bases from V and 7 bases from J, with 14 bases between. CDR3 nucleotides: TGCGCCAGCAGCCCCCTCCCGACAGTGAATTCACCCCTCCACTTT. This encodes CASSPLPTVNSPLHF.

DNA of the CDR3: TGCGCCAGCAGCCAAGGGGAGTACCAGGCCCCCGGGGAGCTGTTTTTT. Its translation: CASSQGEYQAPGELFF. The chain employs TRBV4-1 and TRBJ2-2; weak D call: TRBD2 (5 bases). Trimming took 1 base from V and 6 from J, leaving 15 bases between them. This CDR3 has 16 residues. The V gene's germline CDR1 is MGHRA and CDR2 YSYEKL.

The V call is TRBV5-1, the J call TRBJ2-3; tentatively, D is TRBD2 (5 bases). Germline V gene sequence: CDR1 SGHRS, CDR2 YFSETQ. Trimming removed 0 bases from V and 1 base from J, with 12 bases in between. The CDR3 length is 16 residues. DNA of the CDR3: TGCGCCAGCAGCTTGGCTCCGGGGAGTGGCACAGATACGCAGTATTTT. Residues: CASSLAPGSGTDTQYF.

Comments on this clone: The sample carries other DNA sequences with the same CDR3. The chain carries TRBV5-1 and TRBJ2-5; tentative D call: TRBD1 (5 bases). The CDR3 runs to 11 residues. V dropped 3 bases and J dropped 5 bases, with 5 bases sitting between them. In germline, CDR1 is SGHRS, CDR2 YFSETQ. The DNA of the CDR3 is TGCGCCAGCAGCTCAGGGGAGACCCAGTACTTC. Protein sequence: CASSSGETQYF.

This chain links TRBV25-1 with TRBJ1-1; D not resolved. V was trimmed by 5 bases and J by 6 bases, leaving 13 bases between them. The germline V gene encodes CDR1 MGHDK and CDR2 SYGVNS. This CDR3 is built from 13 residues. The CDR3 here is CASSRLLESEAFF. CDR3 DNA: TGTGCCAGCAGTAGGCTGTTGGAGTCTGAAGCTTTCTTT.